The TCR beta chain under discussion was sequenced for a study of blood T cell repertoires in COVID-19. Study background: Specimens from acute and convalescent COVID-19 originated in the United States, Italy and Spain. From T cells, B-cell-depleted T cells, or PBMCs came the material, which was cDNA or gDNA.

The germline V gene encodes CDR1 MNHEY and CDR2 SVGAGI. Deletions cut 7 bases from V and 8 bases from J, with 14 bases between. The CDR3 spans 12 residues. How the authors handled the data: Reference gene primer amplification yielded estimated nucleated cell counts. Profiling relied on immunoSEQ multiplex PCR, and the TCRdb table lists in-frame clones only, not all of them. V and J calls and clone size are given by that table; D and trimming were obtained from the DNA. The sample lists about 150,000 clones, roughly 79% occurring once. The receptor was isolated from a human donor with acute or convalescent COVID-19. The donor label of this sample is uncertain. V gene TRBV6-5 combines with J gene TRBJ1-1, with D hard to call. The source material was peripheral blood. CDR3 DNA: TGTGCCAGCATTCGGTCGGGATCCGAAGCTTTCTTT. It codes for CASIRSGSEAFF.